The rows below give T cell receptor beta chains drawn from one sample of a study of blood T cell repertoires in COVID-19. Produced via immunoSEQ multiplex PCR; TCRdb's table is partial and in-frame only. The table has around 300,000 clones, 86% seen once. What was sequenced was peripheral blood. The receptors were gathered from a woman between 25 and 40 years old with active or convalescent COVID-19. Each CDR3 is given with its conserved first and last residue. For some rows the clone size is stated as once, few or many, or as a class when expanded; others skip it.

v_call: TRBV29-1
clone_size: .
cdr3_aa: CSAGGIGETQYF

v_call: TRBV5-4
clone_size: .
cdr3_aa: CASSRRGGDRDIQYF

v_call: TRBV5-6
clone_size: few
cdr3_aa: CASSLAGAREETQYF

v_call: TRBV29-1
clone_size: .
cdr3_aa: CSVERGTNTGELFF

v_call: TRBV9
clone_size: .
cdr3_aa: CASSTRRAQGAITGELFF

v_call: TRBV7-9
clone_size: .
cdr3_aa: CASSLDRTFVGNTIYF

v_call: TRBV23-1
clone_size: .
cdr3_aa: CASSHLRTGVRSGLGDSNQPQHF

v_call: TRBV4-3
clone_size: .
cdr3_aa: CASSQDLPGPPDSPLHF

v_call: TRBV4-1
clone_size: .
cdr3_aa: CASSLSSGGTDTQYF

v_call: TRBV6-4
clone_size: .
cdr3_aa: CASSDSGGRRGNQPQHF

v_call: TRBV12-3/TRBV12-4
clone_size: .
cdr3_aa: CASSLAGVETQYF

v_call: TRBV7-3
clone_size: .
cdr3_aa: CASSPRNTDTQYF

v_call: TRBV2
clone_size: .
cdr3_aa: CASAGTGIRRLFF

v_call: TRBV7-8
clone_size: once
cdr3_aa: CASSPGQVRGAFF

v_call: TRBV29-1
clone_size: .
cdr3_aa: CSVGLWAGALETQYF

v_call: TRBV7-9
clone_size: .
cdr3_aa: CASSPGLALTDTQYF

v_call: TRBV7-9
clone_size: .
cdr3_aa: CASSLGTAGARQYF

v_call: TRBV6-4
clone_size: .
cdr3_aa: CASSPQGTSGQYF

v_call: TRBV19
clone_size: .
cdr3_aa: CASKVGGLVPYSNQPQHF

v_call: TRBV27
clone_size: .
cdr3_aa: CASSLIAGLSYEQYF

v_call: TRBV28
clone_size: .
cdr3_aa: CASSLRAPNNEQFF

v_call: TRBV9
clone_size: once
cdr3_aa: CASSTGGGVVAQPQHF

v_call: TRBV18
clone_size: .
cdr3_aa: CASSLNPPGTGTEAFF

v_call: TRBV10-3
clone_size: .
cdr3_aa: CAISEPGQGAYTIYF

v_call: TRBV5-5
clone_size: .
cdr3_aa: CASSLESGTREFF

v_call: TRBV7-3
clone_size: .
cdr3_aa: CASSLLAGERDTQYF

v_call: TRBV28
clone_size: .
cdr3_aa: CASSLVHRGTGSLKELFF

v_call: TRBV5-4
clone_size: .
cdr3_aa: CASSLVLAGGSPYEQYF

v_call: TRBV19
clone_size: .
cdr3_aa: CASSIMPAKDEQFF

v_call: TRBV28
clone_size: .
cdr3_aa: CASSLWASGGTTGELFF

v_call: TRBV19
clone_size: .
cdr3_aa: CASSTQIATNGELFF

v_call: TRBV6-1
clone_size: .
cdr3_aa: CASSAVDSPNTGELFF

v_call: TRBV29-1
clone_size: .
cdr3_aa: CSVGLLRETQYF

v_call: TRBV6-6
clone_size: .
cdr3_aa: CASSYSDNEQFF

v_call: TRBV10-3
clone_size: .
cdr3_aa: CASRTSGRTDTQYF

v_call: TRBV6-2/TRBV6-3
clone_size: .
cdr3_aa: CASSPAPLSGGATNTGELFF

v_call: TRBV3-1/TRBV3-2
clone_size: .
cdr3_aa: CASSLGTGTDTQYF

v_call: TRBV2
clone_size: .
cdr3_aa: CASSEATGQGLGGGFF

v_call: TRBV28
clone_size: .
cdr3_aa: CASSLEGGTEAFF

v_call: TRBV20-1
clone_size: .
cdr3_aa: CSASKLAGTYQETQYF

v_call: TRBV30
clone_size: few
cdr3_aa: CAWSDGEREQYF

v_call: TRBV7-3
clone_size: .
cdr3_aa: CASSLLVGTDTQYF

v_call: TRBV6-5
clone_size: .
cdr3_aa: CASSKRPGQGYGYTF

v_call: TRBV24-1
clone_size: .
cdr3_aa: CATSKEGQGAGEQFF

v_call: TRBV19
clone_size: .
cdr3_aa: CASSNSGGLSYEQYF

v_call: TRBV7-2
clone_size: .
cdr3_aa: CASSLLGGKQEQFF

v_call: TRBV7-6
clone_size: .
cdr3_aa: CASKGTSGGYSTDTQYF

v_call: TRBV30
clone_size: once
cdr3_aa: CAWRGAGFAGNTIYF

v_call: TRBV7-2
clone_size: .
cdr3_aa: CASSLVEDTGELFF

v_call: TRBV5-1
clone_size: .
cdr3_aa: CASALQGSDTEAFF

v_call: TRBV7-2
clone_size: .
cdr3_aa: CASHRDGANVLTF

v_call: TRBV19
clone_size: .
cdr3_aa: CASSIWDRGFTEAFF

v_call: TRBV6-5
clone_size: .
cdr3_aa: CASSYGAGGTDTQYF